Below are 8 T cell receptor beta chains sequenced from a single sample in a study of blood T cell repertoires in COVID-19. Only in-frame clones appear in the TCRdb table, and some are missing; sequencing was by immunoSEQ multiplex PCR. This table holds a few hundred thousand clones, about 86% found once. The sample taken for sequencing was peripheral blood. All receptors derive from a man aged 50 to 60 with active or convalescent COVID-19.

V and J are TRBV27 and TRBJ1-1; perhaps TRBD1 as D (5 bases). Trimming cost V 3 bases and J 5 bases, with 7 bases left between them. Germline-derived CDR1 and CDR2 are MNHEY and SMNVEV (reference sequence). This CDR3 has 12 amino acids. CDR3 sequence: CASSFQGTEAFF. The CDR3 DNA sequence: TGTGCCAGCAGTTTCCAGGGAACTGAAGCTTTCTTT.

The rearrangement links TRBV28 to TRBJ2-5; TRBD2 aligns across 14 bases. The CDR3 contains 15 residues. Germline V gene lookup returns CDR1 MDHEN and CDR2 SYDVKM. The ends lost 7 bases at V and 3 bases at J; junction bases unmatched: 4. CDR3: CASNPGLAGEETQYF. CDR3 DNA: TGTGCCAGCAATCCGGGACTAGCGGGAGAAGAGACCCAGTACTTC.

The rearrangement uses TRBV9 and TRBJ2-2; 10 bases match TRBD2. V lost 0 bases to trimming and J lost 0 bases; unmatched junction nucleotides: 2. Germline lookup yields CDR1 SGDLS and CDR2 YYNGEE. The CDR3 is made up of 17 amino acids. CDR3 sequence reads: CASSVALAGTNTGELFF. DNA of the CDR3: TGTGCCAGCAGCGTAGCACTAGCGGGAACGAACACCGGGGAGCTGTTTTTT.

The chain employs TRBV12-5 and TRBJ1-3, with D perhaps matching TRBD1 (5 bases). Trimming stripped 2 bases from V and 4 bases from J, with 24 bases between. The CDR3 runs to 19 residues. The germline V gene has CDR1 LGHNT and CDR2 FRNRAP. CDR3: CASGLNLTSQGRSGNTIYF. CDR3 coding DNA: TGTGCTAGTGGTTTGAACCTCACTTCCCAGGGCCGGAGCGGAAACACCATATATTTT.

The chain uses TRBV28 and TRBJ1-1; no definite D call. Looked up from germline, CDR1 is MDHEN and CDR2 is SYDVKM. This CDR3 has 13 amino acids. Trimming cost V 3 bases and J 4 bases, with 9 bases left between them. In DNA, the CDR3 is TGTGCCAGCAGTTTCGGGTTAGCCACTGAAGCTTTCTTT. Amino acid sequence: CASSFGLATEAFF.

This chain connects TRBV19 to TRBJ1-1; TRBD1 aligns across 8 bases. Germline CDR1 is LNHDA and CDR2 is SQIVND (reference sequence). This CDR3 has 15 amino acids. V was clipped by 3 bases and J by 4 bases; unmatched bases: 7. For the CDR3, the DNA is TGTGCCAGTAGTATTTGGACAGGGTTGGGCACTGAAGCTTTCTTT. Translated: CASSIWTGLGTEAFF.

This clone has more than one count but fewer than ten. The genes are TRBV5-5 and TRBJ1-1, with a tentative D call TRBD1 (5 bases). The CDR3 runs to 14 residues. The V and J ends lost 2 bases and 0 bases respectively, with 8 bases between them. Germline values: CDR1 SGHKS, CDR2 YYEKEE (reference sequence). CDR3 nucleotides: TGTGCCAGCAGCTTCAGGGATTTGAACACTGAAGCTTTCTTT. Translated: CASSFRDLNTEAFF.

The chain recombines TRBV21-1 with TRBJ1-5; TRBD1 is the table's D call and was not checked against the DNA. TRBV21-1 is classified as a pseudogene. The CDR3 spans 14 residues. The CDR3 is CASSKGRAGQPQHF. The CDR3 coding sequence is TGTGCCAGCAGCAAAGGCAGGGCCGGTCAGCCCCAGCATTTT.